Each of the 9 T cell receptor beta chains below was sequenced from the same sample in a study of regulatory T cells in long-lasting Graves disease. The time point was: newly diagnosed GD, antithyroid drugs for less than 3 months. PBMC RNA served as the TCR library source. Construction of the TCR beta libraries employed iRepertoire HTBI primers in conjunction with Arm-PCR of CDR3 regions. MiXCR, run by TCRdb on the multiplex PCR reads, gives a single entry per CDR3 protein. Of hundreds of thousands of distinct CDR3 sequences in the sample, 15% to 20% are singletons; the top ten hold about 17%. These data were also reused for a study on T cells in Graves' hyperthyroidism and ophthalmopathy.

The source material was peripheral blood mononuclear cells (PBMCs), sampled at new diagnosis, from a patient treated with antithyroid drugs. The receptors shown here come from a woman in her 30s with Graves disease.

V gene TRBV27 combines with J gene TRBJ1-1; D remains ambiguous. This CDR3 has 13 amino acids. The germline V gene encodes CDR1 MNHEY and CDR2 SMNVEV (reference sequence). V lost 1 base and J lost 6, with 9 bases in between. The CDR3 DNA follows: TGTGCCAGCAGTTTATTGGGGAGAGCTGAAGCTTTCTTT. This gives the protein CASSLLGRAEAFF.

There are many counts of this clonotype. This chain connects TRBV6-1 to TRBJ2-5, with a weak D call TRBD1 (6 bases). Looked up from germline, CDR1 is MNHNS and CDR2 is SASEGT. The CDR3 runs 15 residues. V was trimmed by 6 bases and J by 1 base, leaving 15 bases between them. DNA of the CDR3: TGTGCCAGCAGCCCCTACAGGGACCTCCAAGAGACCCAGTACTTC. Translating gives CASSPYRDLQETQYF.

The sample holds many counts of this clonotype. V usage is TRBV2 and J usage is TRBJ1-5; weak D call: TRBD1 (5 bases). V lost 5 bases and J 4 bases, leaving 18 bases between the germline ends. In germline, CDR1 is SNHLY, CDR2 FYNNEI. There are 16 residues in the CDR3. The CDR3 sequence is CASSLGQGPANQPQHF. CDR3 coding DNA: TGTGCCAGCAGTCTCGGGCAGGGACCGGCAAATCAGCCCCAGCATTTT.

This clonotype was detected only a few times. This sequence joins TRBV11-2 and TRBJ1-2; D unclear. CDR1 SGHAT and CDR2 FQNNGV come from the germline V gene. The CDR3 is 12 amino acids. Trimming took 1 base from V and 6 from J, leaving 6 bases between them. As DNA, the CDR3 is TGTGCCAGCAGCTTAGGTCCGGATGGCTACACCTTC. This encodes CASSLGPDGYTF.

This clonotype has at least ten counts. The rearrangement joins TRBV19 to TRBJ1-1; D is unclear. CDR3 length: 12 amino acids. CDR1 and CDR2 from the germline V gene are LNHDA and SQIVND (reference sequence). Trimming stripped 5 bases from V and 11 bases from J, with 15 bases between. CDR3 protein: CASSSTLRDAFF. CDR3 coding DNA: TGTGCCAGTAGTTCGACCCTTCGCGATGCTTTCTTT.

With regard to this clonotype: A much larger clone differs from this one at a single base, so this may be a read error. CDR3 nucleotide sequence: TGTGCCAGCAGTTTCTCTGTTCCCTACAATGAGCGGTTCTTC. Protein: CASSFSVPYNERFF. The chain employs TRBV27 and TRBJ2-1; D not certain. Germline CDR1 and CDR2: MNHEY and SMNVEV (reference sequence). The CDR3 covers 14 residues.

The chain uses TRBV18 and TRBJ2-1, with 15 bases that match TRBD2. V gave up 3 bases and J gave up 13 bases; unmatched junction bases: 10. Germline V gene sequence: CDR1 KGHSH, CDR2 LQKENI. The CDR3 has 16 residues. CDR3 protein: CASSPGLAGGHAQQFF. DNA for the CDR3: TGTGCCAGCTCACCGGGACTAGCGGGAGGACACGCCCAACAGTTCTTC. The variable domain in full, completed from reference TRBV18 and TRBJ2-1, reads NAGVMQNPRHLVRRRGQEARLRCSPMKGHSHVYWYRQLPEEGLKFMVYLQKENIIDESGMPKERFSAEFPKEGPSILRIQQVVRGDSAAYFCASSPGLAGGHAQQFFGPGTRLTVL.

CDR3: CASSMTSGRAADTQYF. CDR3 DNA sequence: TGTGCCAGCAGCATGACTAGCGGGAGGGCGGCAGATACGCAGTATTTT. The rearrangement uses TRBV7-3 and TRBJ2-3; 14 bases align to TRBD2. Per germline, CDR1 SGHTA and CDR2 FQGTGA. The CDR3 runs 16 residues. Germline trimming cut 5 bases from V and 4 bases from J; bases unmatched to any gene: 5.

This clonotype appeared a few times. The chain carries TRBV19 and TRBJ2-7; D assignment may be TRBD1 or TRBD2 (5 bases each). The V end lost 7 bases, the J end lost 3 bases, and 16 bases lay between the germline ends. Germline V lookup: CDR1 LNHDA, CDR2 SQIVND (reference sequence). The CDR3 has 14 residues. CDR3 amino acids: CASTSGTANYEQYF. The CDR3 DNA sequence: TGTGCCAGTACCTCCGGGACGGCCAACTACGAGCAGTACTTC.